The present T cell receptor (beta chain) was sequenced within a study of cytomegalovirus exposure and HLA in healthy donors. Study at large: An early release of data contained tens of millions of unique TCRs, which came from HLA-typed donors.

Primers: 60 Vbeta forward and 13 Jbeta reverse. Assay used: immunoSEQ multiplex PCR; TCRdb lists only in-frame clones, some missing. The sample lists about 160,000 clones; 80% were seen once. Trimming removed 5 bases from V and 1 base from J; junction bases left unmatched: 5. CDR1 is PRHDT, CDR2 FYEKMQ, per germline (reference sequence). The CDR3 totals 14 residues. The TCR was taken from a male donor in good health and CMV-seropositive. The chain couples TRBV13 to TRBJ2-7; 7 bases map to TRBD2. The specimen sequenced was PBMCs. The CDR3: CASSLSGASYEQYF. The CDR3 DNA reads as TGTGCCAGCAGCCTCAGCGGGGCGTCCTACGAGCAGTACTTC.